The 18 T cell receptor beta chains below were found in one sample sequenced in a study of T cell changes during pregnancy in multiple sclerosis. Profiled with immunoSEQ multiplex PCR; TCRdb holds only in-frame clones, not every one. The table lists approximately 92,000 clones, approximately 93% of them singletons. The input for sequencing was peripheral blood, taken after pregnancy. These receptors were obtained from a female donor with multiple sclerosis, enrolled in a pregnancy study.

The gene calls are TRBV28 and TRBJ1-5, with TRBD1 matching over 7 bases. Germline CDR1 MDHEN, CDR2 SYDVKM. The CDR3 consists of 14 residues. With V trimmed by 6 bases and J by 1 base, 3 bases remained unmatched. The CDR3 DNA is TGTGCCAGCAGGGGGACAGCAAGCAATCAGCCCCAGCATTTT. Translating gives CASRGTASNQPQHF.

The chain joins TRBV10-3 to TRBJ2-7; 9 nucleotides line up with TRBD1. Germline CDR1 reads ENHRY; CDR2 reads SYGVKD. The CDR3 has 14 amino acids. V was clipped by 6 bases and J by 4 bases; unmatched bases: 7. The chain's CDR3 is CAISPGQGPYEQYF. CDR3 bases: TGTGCCATCAGCCCGGGACAGGGACCATACGAGCAGTACTTC.

The chain joins TRBV19 to TRBJ2-3; perhaps TRBD1 as D (5 bases). The CDR3 has 13 amino acids. Trimming left V 7 bases short and J 2 bases short, with 10 bases between. Germline loops: CDR1 LNHDA, CDR2 SQIVND (reference sequence). CDR3 protein: CASMGPNTDTQYF. The CDR3 DNA reads as TGTGCCAGTATGGGGCCGAACACAGATACGCAGTATTTT.

The CDR3 DNA reads as TGTGCCAGCAGCTTCGGTCTCGAGACCGGGGAGCTGTTTTTT. It codes for CASSFGLETGELFF. The chain has TRBV7-9 and TRBJ2-2, with D hard to call. V gave up 3 bases and J gave up 5 bases, with 10 bases separating them. The CDR3 loop spans 14 amino acids. The germline V gene has CDR1 SEHNR and CDR2 FQNEAQ (reference sequence).

The genes are TRBV10-3 and TRBJ2-1, with D possibly being TRBD2 (6 bases). Germline V gene lookup returns CDR1 ENHRY and CDR2 SYGVKD. Trimming took 5 bases from V and 4 from J, leaving 21 bases between them. This CDR3 is 17 amino acids long. The CDR3 sequence is CAISTRDSRKRYNEQFF. CDR3 sequence (DNA): TGTGCCATCAGTACACGGGACTCCCGGAAAAGATACAATGAGCAGTTCTTC.

The J gene is TRBJ2-5, the V gene TRBV15; D is unresolved. Germline CDR1 reads LNHNV; CDR2 reads YYDKDF (reference sequence). There are 13 residues in the CDR3. Trimming took off 1 base at V and 5 bases at J, with 8 bases between the two ends. CDR3 sequence (DNA): TGTGCCACCAGCAGAGTAATTCGGGAGACCCAGTACTTC. Residues: CATSRVIRETQYF.

V is TRBV14 and J is TRBJ2-5, with 10 nucleotides matching TRBD2. Germline CDR1 and CDR2: SGHDN and FVKESK. J gave up 5 bases and V 5 bases, and 11 bases lay outside the gene matches. This CDR3 is 16 amino acids long. The CDR3 bases are TGTGCCAGCAGCGATCAGCGGGAGGGCCGCTGGGAGACCCAGTACTTC. Its translation is CASSDQREGRWETQYF.

V usage is TRBV4-3 and J usage is TRBJ1-1; D gene ambiguous. This CDR3 has 13 amino acids. The ends were cut back, 6 bases at V and 2 bases at J, with 10 bases in the middle. In germline, CDR1 is LGHNA, CDR2 YSLEER. In DNA, the CDR3 is TGCGCCAGCAGGTTAAATGTCAACACTGAAGCTTTCTTT. It translates to CASRLNVNTEAFF.

V usage is TRBV7-9 and J usage is TRBJ2-1; TRBD1 matches at 9 bases. Germline V CDR1 and CDR2: SEHNR, FQNEAQ (reference sequence). The trim removed 5 bases at V and 6 bases at J, leaving 11 bases unmatched. CDR3 length: 16 residues. CDR3 residues: CASSESGTGIVNEQFF. The CDR3 nucleotides are TGTGCCAGCAGCGAGTCCGGGACAGGGATCGTCAATGAGCAGTTCTTC.

The chain carries TRBV30 and TRBJ2-3; 8 bases line up with TRBD1. V was pared by 2 bases and J by 6 bases, with 7 bases of the junction left unmatched. Germline CDR1 is GTSNPN and CDR2 is SVGIG (reference sequence). CDR3 length equals 14 residues. Here the CDR3 DNA reads TGTGCCTGGAGTTTCCAGGGGGCTGGGGATACGCAGTATTTT. Translated, it gives CAWSFQGAGDTQYF.

This sequence joins TRBV10-2 and TRBJ1-5, with 8 bases aligning to TRBD1. Trimming removed 2 bases from V and 2 bases from J; junction bases left unmatched: 8. CDR1 is WSHSY, CDR2 SAAADI, per germline. The CDR3 extends over 17 amino acids. Written as DNA, the CDR3 is TGCGCCAGCAGTGAGCAGGGGGCGGGGATTGGCAATCAGCCCCAGCATTTT. Its protein product is CASSEQGAGIGNQPQHF.

This clone showed up just a few times. The gene calls are TRBV29-1 and TRBJ2-1; D remains ambiguous. Germline loops: CDR1 SQVTM, CDR2 ANQGSEA. V was cut by 5 bases and J by 0 bases, with 11 bases left in between. The CDR3 has 14 amino acids. The CDR3 region is CSVKQLTSYNEQFF. CDR3 nucleotides: TGCAGCGTTAAACAGCTAACCTCCTACAATGAGCAGTTCTTC.

A single count supports this clone. The chain combines TRBV7-9 with TRBJ1-1, with D possibly TRBD1 on 6 matching bases. This CDR3 comprises 16 residues. Germline CDR1 reads SEHNR; CDR2 reads FQNEAQ (reference sequence). The germline V and J ends were trimmed by 5 bases and 1 base, with 17 bases remaining between them. This CDR3 reads CASSPDRFPSNTEAFF. CDR3 sequence (DNA): TGTGCCAGCAGCCCTGACAGGTTCCCCTCGAACACTGAAGCTTTCTTT.

The V gene is TRBV29-1, the J gene TRBJ2-7; D is perhaps TRBD1 (6 bases). The V end was cut by 4 bases, the J end by 4 bases, with 14 bases between. Looked up from germline, CDR1 is SQVTM and CDR2 is ANQGSEA. There are 13 residues in the CDR3. The CDR3 here is CSVVGTQGYEQYF. CDR3 coding DNA: TGCAGCGTTGTTGGTACACAGGGTTACGAGCAGTACTTC.

In its sample, this clone was seen once. The CDR3 spells CASSDEGGSEDTQYF. For the CDR3, the DNA is TGTGCCAGCAGTGACGAGGGGGGGTCTGAAGATACGCAGTATTTT. The rearrangement links TRBV6-4 to TRBJ2-3; D may be TRBD2 (7 bases). The germline V and J ends were trimmed by 2 bases and 5 bases, with 14 bases remaining between them. CDR1 MRHNA and CDR2 SNTAGT come from the germline V gene. The CDR3 covers 15 residues.

The rearrangement joins TRBV5-6 to TRBJ2-1; 9 bases are shared with TRBD2. Germline trimming cut 7 bases from V and 2 bases from J; bases unmatched to any gene: 7. Germline CDR1 SGHDT, CDR2 YYEEEE. The length of the CDR3 is 15 residues. CDR3 DNA sequence: TGTGCCAGCTCCGTCGCGGGAGGGCCCTACAATGAGCAGTTCTTC. Amino acid sequence: CASSVAGGPYNEQFF.

The rearrangement links TRBV7-3 to TRBJ1-1; no definite D call. The V end was cut by 2 bases, the J end by 4 bases, with 11 bases between. CDR1 is SGHTA and CDR2 is FQGTGA in the germline V gene. There are 14 residues in the CDR3. CDR3 coding DNA: TGTGCCAGCAGCTTACTTCTGGGAGGCACTGAAGCTTTCTTT. Amino acids: CASSLLLGGTEAFF. Drawing the rest from reference TRBV7-3 and TRBJ1-1, the complete variable domain is GAGVSQTPSNKVTEKGKYVELRCDPISGHTALYWYRQSLGQGPEFLIYFQGTGAADDSGLPNDRFFAVRPEGSVSTLKIQRTERGDSAVYLCASSLLLGGTEAFFGQGTRLTVV.

A few counts support this clone. The chain employs TRBV30 and TRBJ1-1; 7 positions match TRBD1. The germline CDR1 and CDR2 sequences are GTSNPN and SVGIG (reference sequence). V shed 0 bases and J 1 base; nucleotides not matched to a gene: 14. The length of the CDR3 is 18 residues. CDR3: CAWSVRYRGRLRNTEAFF. CDR3 bases: TGTGCCTGGAGTGTCCGGTACAGGGGTAGATTGAGGAACACTGAAGCTTTCTTT.